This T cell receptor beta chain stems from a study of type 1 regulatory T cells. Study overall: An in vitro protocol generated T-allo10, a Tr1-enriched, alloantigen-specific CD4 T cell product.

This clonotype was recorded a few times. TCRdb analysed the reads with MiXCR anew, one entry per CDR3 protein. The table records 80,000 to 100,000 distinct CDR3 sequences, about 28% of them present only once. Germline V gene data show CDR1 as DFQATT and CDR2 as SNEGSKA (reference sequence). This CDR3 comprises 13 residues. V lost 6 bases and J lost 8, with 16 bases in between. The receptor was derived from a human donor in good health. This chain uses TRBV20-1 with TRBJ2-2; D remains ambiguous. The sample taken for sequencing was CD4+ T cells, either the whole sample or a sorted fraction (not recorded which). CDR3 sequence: CSAIHPLSGELFF. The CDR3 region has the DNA TGCAGTGCAATCCACCCCCTCTCAGGGGAGCTGTTTTTT.